Below, 14 T cell receptor beta chains from the same sample are listed, as sequenced in a study of identical twins. TCRdb reprocessed the 5' RACE reads via MiXCR and lists one record per CDR3 protein. The table shows under 800,000 distinct CDR3 sequences, with 21% occurring only once. The same specimen was also included in a second study, on T cells expressing NK-cell markers.

Source material: PBMCs. These TCRs come from a woman aged 18-35 years in good health.

The chain recombines TRBV19 with TRBJ2-5; D possibly uses TRBD1 or TRBD2 (5 bases each). The germline gives CDR1 LNHDA, CDR2 SQIVND (reference sequence). The V end lost 3 bases, the J end lost 5 bases, and 10 bases lay between the germline ends. This CDR3 is built from 13 residues. CDR3 bases: TGTGCCAGTAGTATGCAAGGGGAGGAGACCCAGTACTTC. This sequence encodes CASSMQGEETQYF. The whole variable domain, filled in from reference TRBV19 and TRBJ2-5, reads DGGITQSPKYLFRKEGQNVTLSCEQNLNHDAMYWYRQDPGQGLRLIYYSQIVNDFQKGDIAEGYSVSREKKESFPLTVTSAQKNPTAFYLCASSMQGEETQYFGPGTRLLVL.

This clonotype was counted a few times. The V and J genes are TRBV15 and TRBJ2-3, with D perhaps given as TRBD1 or TRBD2 (5 bases each). V shed 5 bases and J shed 1 base, with 13 bases lying between them. The CDR3 spans 15 residues. Germline values: CDR1 LNHNV, CDR2 YYDKDF (reference sequence). Here the CDR3 reads CATSVNRGRTDTQYF. In DNA form, the CDR3 reads TGTGCCACCAGCGTGAACCGGGGCCGCACAGATACGCAGTATTTT.

The DNA for the CDR3 is TGTGCCAGCAGTTACCGTAAAGACCCTTTCGGGGAGACCCAGTACTTC. Protein product: CASSYRKDPFGETQYF. The chain couples TRBV6-5 to TRBJ2-5; D unclear. Trimming removed 2 bases at V and 5 bases at J, with 18 bases between. This CDR3 has 16 amino acids. The germline CDR1 and CDR2 sequences are MNHEY and SVGAGI.

This clonotype was detected only a few times. V usage is TRBV7-2 and J usage is TRBJ2-3; 10 positions agree with TRBD2. The CDR3 runs to 16 residues. Germline V gene sequence: CDR1 SGHTA, CDR2 FQGNSA. V shed 2 bases and J 5 bases; nucleotides not matched to a gene: 7. The CDR3 DNA follows: TGTGCCAGCAGCTTACTCCTAGCGGGAGAAAAAGATACGCAGTATTTT. Encoded protein: CASSLLLAGEKDTQYF. Based on the CDR3 plus reference TRBV7-2 and TRBJ2-3, the full variable domain is GAGVSQSPSNKVTEKGKDVELRCDPISGHTALYWYRQSLGQGLEFLIYFQGNSAPDKSGLPSDRFSAERTGGSVSTLTIQRTQQEDSAVYLCASSLLLAGEKDTQYFGPGTRLTVL.

Only a few counts were recorded for this clonotype. The rearrangement joins TRBV7-8 to TRBJ2-7; TRBD1 or TRBD2 may be the D gene (5 bases each). Looked up from germline, CDR1 is SGHVS and CDR2 is FQNEAQ. There are 14 residues in the CDR3. V lost 1 base and J 3 bases, leaving 10 bases between the germline ends. In nucleotides, the CDR3 is TGTGCCAGCAGCTTAGACCGGGGCTTCTACGAGCAGTACTTC. Protein: CASSLDRGFYEQYF.

The rearrangement joins TRBV20-1 to TRBJ2-7; TRBD2 agrees at 14 bases. The length of the CDR3 is 15 residues. CDR1 and CDR2 from the germline V gene are DFQATT and SNEGSKA (reference sequence). V dropped 1 base and J dropped 6; count of bases not matched to a gene: 5. The DNA for the CDR3 is TGCAGTGCTAGAGGATGGACTAGCGGGAGGTCCGAGCAGTACTTC. Translated: CSARGWTSGRSEQYF.

The chain has TRBV15 and TRBJ1-5; D possibly corresponds to TRBD1 (6 bases). The ends were cut back, 2 bases at V and 6 bases at J, with 11 bases in the middle. The CDR3 has 14 amino acids. CDR1 and CDR2 (germline): LNHNV, YYDKDF (reference sequence). The CDR3 spells CATSRTGIRQPQHF. The CDR3 nucleotides are TGTGCCACCAGCAGAACAGGGATTCGTCAGCCCCAGCATTTT.

This clonotype was seen a handful of times. This chain links TRBV12-3 or TRBV12-4 with TRBJ2-6, with 11 bases identical to TRBD1. V gave up 3 bases and J gave up 0 bases; unmatched junction bases: 10. The CDR3 is made up of 20 amino acids. CDR3 coding DNA: TGTGCCAGCAGTTTCCACCAGGGGACAGGGGGTTACTCTGGGGCCAACGTCCTGACTTTC. Amino acids: CASSFHQGTGGYSGANVLTF.

There are a few counts of this clonotype. J is TRBJ2-2 and V is TRBV7-9; D gene unclear. The V and J ends lost 7 bases and 5 bases respectively, with 20 bases between them. CDR1 is SEHNR and CDR2 is FQNEAQ in the germline V gene (reference sequence). This CDR3 has 16 residues. Written as DNA, the CDR3 is TGTGCCAGCACTACGACTTCATTAGGGCTGACCGGGGAGCTGTTTTTT. The encoded protein is CASTTTSLGLTGELFF.

The chain recombines TRBV7-9 with TRBJ2-1; TRBD2 agrees at 8 bases. CDR1 SEHNR and CDR2 FQNEAQ come from the germline V gene (reference sequence). With 2 bases clipped from V and 5 bases from J, the junction kept 8 bases outside the gene matches. CDR3 length: 16 amino acids. The CDR3: CASSLSSGGYHNEQFF. CDR3 sequence (DNA): TGTGCCAGCAGCTTAAGCAGCGGGGGCTATCACAATGAGCAGTTCTTC.

This clonotype came up many times. This rearrangement joins TRBV4-3 to TRBJ2-1; 9 bases are a match to TRBD2. CDR3 length: 16 amino acids. Germline V gene lookup returns CDR1 LGHNA and CDR2 YSLEER. J was trimmed by 7 bases and V by 0 bases; bases with no gene match: 7. The DNA of the CDR3 is TGCGCCAGCAGCCAAGAGTCTAGCGGGACAATGAATGAGCAGTTCTTC. This encodes CASSQESSGTMNEQFF.

This clonotype was counted many times. The V call is TRBV20-1, the J call TRBJ2-1; perhaps TRBD2 as D (6 bases). CDR1 and CDR2 (germline): DFQATT, SNEGSKA (reference sequence). The CDR3 totals 10 residues. V lost 6 bases and J 11 bases, leaving 11 bases between the germline ends. CDR3 loop: CSAVGTQQFF. CDR3 nucleotides: TGCAGTGCGGTGGGGACTCAGCAGTTCTTC.

The chain has TRBV20-1 and TRBJ2-7; D is ambiguous. The CDR3 extends over 13 amino acids. Germline CDR1 is DFQATT and CDR2 is SNEGSKA (reference sequence). V lost 0 bases and J lost 1, with 7 bases in between. CDR3 bases: TGCAGTGCTAGAGATATGGTGTCCTACGAGCAGTACTTC. Its protein product is CSARDMVSYEQYF.

The chain carries TRBV20-1 and TRBJ1-1; D unresolved. Germline CDR1 is DFQATT and CDR2 is SNEGSKA (reference sequence). CDR3 length equals 14 residues. The V gene lost 5 bases and the J gene lost 0 bases, with 13 bases spanning the gap. The CDR3 bases are TGCAGTGCTCTCCTCGGCGGTCTGAACACTGAAGCTTTCTTT. Its translation: CSALLGGLNTEAFF.